The rows below give T cell receptor beta chains drawn from one sample of a study of blood T cell repertoires in COVID-19. The table came from immunoSEQ multiplex PCR; TCRdb's copy has only in-frame clones and leaves some out. The table lists some 150,000 clones, around nine tenths of them singletons. The material sequenced was peripheral blood. The receptors come from a woman aged 50 to 60 with active or convalescent COVID-19. The CDR3 runs from the conserved cysteine through the conserved F or W. Fields, in order: CDR3 length, clone size, V gene, J gene, D gene, CDR3 protein, CDR3 DNA. A D gene is named only where the DNA matches it firmly. Size is omitted from some rows. Given values are once, few, many or a class for expanded clones.

len: 18
abundance: NA
v_gene: TRBV28
j_gene: TRBJ1-6
d_gene: TRBD1
CDR3aa: CASSYPGQGMTYNSPLHF
CDR3nt: TGTGCCAGCAGTTACCCGGGACAGGGGATGACCTATAATTCACCCCTCCACTTT

len: 15
abundance: NA
v_gene: TRBV30
j_gene: TRBJ2-1
d_gene: TRBD2
CDR3aa: CAWSAGLAAYNEQFF
CDR3nt: TGTGCCTGGAGTGCGGGACTAGCGGCCTACAATGAGCAGTTCTTC

len: 21
abundance: NA
v_gene: TRBV6-2/TRBV6-3
j_gene: TRBJ1-4
d_gene: TRBD1
CDR3aa: CASSYSSPGQTTLTTNEKLFF
CDR3nt: TGTGCCAGCAGTTACTCGAGTCCGGGACAGACCACTCTTACAACTAATGAAAAACTGTTTTTT

len: 14
abundance: NA
v_gene: TRBV10-1
j_gene: TRBJ2-3
d_gene: TRBD2
CDR3aa: CASTPDGGTDTQYF
CDR3nt: TGCGCCAGCACCCCGGACGGGGGGACGGATACGCAGTATTTT

len: 14
abundance: NA
v_gene: TRBV3-1/TRBV3-2
j_gene: TRBJ1-5
d_gene: NA
CDR3aa: CASGTTYSNQPQHF
CDR3nt: TGTGCCAGCGGGACAACTTATAGCAATCAGCCCCAGCATTTT

len: 15
abundance: NA
v_gene: TRBV7-2
j_gene: TRBJ2-1
d_gene: TRBD2
CDR3aa: CASSLGGRADNEQFF
CDR3nt: TGTGCCAGCAGCTTAGGAGGGAGGGCCGATAATGAGCAGTTCTTC

len: 14
abundance: NA
v_gene: TRBV7-3
j_gene: TRBJ2-3
d_gene: TRBD2
CDR3aa: CASSGSGGPDTQYF
CDR3nt: TGTGCCAGCAGCGGAAGCGGGGGCCCAGATACGCAGTATTTT

len: 15
abundance: NA
v_gene: TRBV28
j_gene: TRBJ2-5
d_gene: TRBD1
CDR3aa: CASSLNRGYQETQYF
CDR3nt: TGTGCCAGCAGTTTAAACAGGGGGTACCAAGAGACCCAGTACTTC

len: 17
abundance: NA
v_gene: TRBV6-2/TRBV6-3
j_gene: TRBJ2-1
d_gene: TRBD2
CDR3aa: CASSNPLAGGRRNEQFF
CDR3nt: TGTGCCAGCAGTAACCCACTAGCGGGAGGGCGGCGCAATGAGCAGTTCTTC

len: 15
abundance: NA
v_gene: TRBV7-9
j_gene: TRBJ2-7
d_gene: NA
CDR3aa: CASSLNGRQGYEQYF
CDR3nt: TGTGCCAGCAGCTTAAACGGGCGGCAGGGTTACGAGCAGTACTTC

len: 16
abundance: NA
v_gene: TRBV7-9
j_gene: TRBJ2-3
d_gene: NA
CDR3aa: CASSLSSGAITDTQYF
CDR3nt: TGTGCCAGCAGCTTATCAAGCGGTGCCATCACAGATACGCAGTATTTT

len: 14
abundance: NA
v_gene: TRBV4-3
j_gene: TRBJ2-7
d_gene: TRBD1
CDR3aa: CASSPGTGSYEQYF
CDR3nt: TGCGCCAGCAGCCCCGGGACAGGGTCCTACGAGCAGTACTTC

len: 20
abundance: NA
v_gene: TRBV6-1
j_gene: TRBJ2-7
d_gene: TRBD1
CDR3aa: CASSATSGTGGGRFFYEQYF
CDR3nt: TGTGCCAGCAGTGCAACTTCGGGGACAGGGGGCGGAAGATTCTTCTACGAGCAGTACTTC

len: 15
abundance: NA
v_gene: TRBV7-2
j_gene: TRBJ2-7
d_gene: TRBD1
CDR3aa: CASSLVIDRVYEQYF
CDR3nt: TGTGCCAGCAGCTTAGTGATTGACAGGGTCTACGAGCAGTACTTC

len: 14
abundance: NA
v_gene: TRBV13
j_gene: TRBJ1-4
d_gene: TRBD1
CDR3aa: CASSNDRVGEKLFF
CDR3nt: TGTGCCAGCAGCAACGACAGGGTGGGGGAAAAACTGTTTTTT

len: 16
abundance: NA
v_gene: TRBV7-3
j_gene: TRBJ2-5
d_gene: TRBD2
CDR3aa: CASSSSATSGMETQYF
CDR3nt: TGTGCCAGCAGCTCCTCCGCGACTAGCGGGATGGAGACCCAGTACTTC

len: 12
abundance: NA
v_gene: TRBV19
j_gene: TRBJ2-2
d_gene: NA
CDR3aa: CASSSAAFWLFF
CDR3nt: TGTGCCAGTAGTAGTGCGGCTTTCTGGCTGTTTTTT

len: 13
abundance: NA
v_gene: TRBV6-2/TRBV6-3
j_gene: TRBJ1-1
d_gene: NA
CDR3aa: CASSLARNTEAFF
CDR3nt: TGTGCCAGCAGCCTAGCACGGAACACTGAAGCTTTCTTT

len: 13
abundance: NA
v_gene: TRBV30
j_gene: TRBJ1-1
d_gene: NA
CDR3aa: CAWSETGNTEAFF
CDR3nt: TGTGCCTGGAGTGAAACAGGGAACACTGAAGCTTTCTTT

len: 14
abundance: once
v_gene: TRBV6-5
j_gene: TRBJ2-1
d_gene: TRBD2
CDR3aa: CASSYLAGSNEQFF
CDR3nt: TGTGCCAGCAGTTACTTAGCGGGGAGCAATGAGCAGTTCTTC

len: 16
abundance: NA
v_gene: TRBV24-1
j_gene: TRBJ2-1
d_gene: TRBD2
CDR3aa: CATSEALAGVGNEQFF
CDR3nt: TGTGCCACCAGTGAAGCCCTAGCGGGAGTCGGCAATGAGCAGTTCTTC

len: 15
abundance: NA
v_gene: TRBV27
j_gene: TRBJ2-3
d_gene: TRBD2
CDR3aa: CASSLAGDRTDTQYF
CDR3nt: TGTGCCAGCAGTTTAGCGGGAGACCGCACAGATACGCAGTATTTT

len: 14
abundance: NA
v_gene: TRBV5-1
j_gene: TRBJ2-5
d_gene: NA
CDR3aa: CASSSTRYQETQYF
CDR3nt: TGCGCCAGCAGCTCGACACGCTACCAAGAGACCCAGTACTTC

len: 16
abundance: NA
v_gene: TRBV6-6
j_gene: TRBJ1-5
d_gene: TRBD1
CDR3aa: CASSYRTGVGNQPQHF
CDR3nt: TGTGCCAGCAGTTACCGGACAGGGGTAGGCAATCAGCCCCAGCATTTT

len: 15
abundance: NA
v_gene: TRBV20-1
j_gene: TRBJ1-5
d_gene: TRBD1
CDR3aa: CSASEGARVNQPQHF
CDR3nt: TGCAGTGCTAGTGAGGGGGCTCGGGTCAATCAGCCCCAGCATTTT

len: 13
abundance: NA
v_gene: TRBV28
j_gene: TRBJ1-1
d_gene: TRBD1
CDR3aa: CASSRQGPVTAFF
CDR3nt: TGTGCCAGCAGTAGACAGGGTCCCGTGACGGCTTTCTTT

len: 12
abundance: NA
v_gene: TRBV12-3/TRBV12-4
j_gene: TRBJ2-5
d_gene: NA
CDR3aa: CASSLGRETQYF
CDR3nt: TGTGCCAGCAGTTTGGGCCGGGAGACCCAGTACTTC

len: 14
abundance: NA
v_gene: TRBV6-5
j_gene: TRBJ2-3
d_gene: NA
CDR3aa: CASSYAGSTDTQYF
CDR3nt: TGTGCCAGCAGTTACGCCGGGTCGACAGATACGCAGTATTTT

len: 14
abundance: few
v_gene: TRBV5-1
j_gene: TRBJ1-2
d_gene: NA
CDR3aa: CASSLGQVGYGYTF
CDR3nt: TGCGCCAGCAGCTTGGGGCAGGTCGGCTATGGCTACACCTTC

len: 13
abundance: NA
v_gene: TRBV18
j_gene: TRBJ1-2
d_gene: TRBD1
CDR3aa: CASSPGQFYGYTF
CDR3nt: TGTGCCAGCTCACCGGGACAGTTCTATGGCTACACCTTC

len: 15
abundance: NA
v_gene: TRBV27
j_gene: TRBJ2-1
d_gene: NA
CDR3aa: CASSINRDPYNEQFF
CDR3nt: TGTGCCAGCAGTATAAACAGAGACCCCTACAATGAGCAGTTCTTC

len: 15
abundance: NA
v_gene: TRBV19
j_gene: TRBJ1-2
d_gene: NA
CDR3aa: CASSIGGSSNYGYTF
CDR3nt: TGTGCCAGTAGTATCGGCGGGAGTTCTAACTATGGCTACACCTTC

len: 14
abundance: NA
v_gene: TRBV6-5
j_gene: TRBJ1-6
d_gene: NA
CDR3aa: CASSFFQGNSPLHF
CDR3nt: TGTGCCAGCAGTTTCTTCCAGGGGAATTCACCCCTCCACTTT

len: 14
abundance: once
v_gene: TRBV27
j_gene: TRBJ2-7
d_gene: TRBD1
CDR3aa: CASSLRGQTYEQYF
CDR3nt: TGTGCCAGCAGTTTAAGGGGACAGACCTACGAGCAGTACTTC

len: 15
abundance: NA
v_gene: TRBV2
j_gene: TRBJ1-2
d_gene: NA
CDR3aa: CASSERPGSFYGYTF
CDR3nt: TGTGCCAGCAGTGAACGGCCAGGATCCTTCTATGGCTACACCTTC

len: 14
abundance: NA
v_gene: TRBV27
j_gene: TRBJ1-6
d_gene: TRBD1
CDR3aa: CASSLGTENSPLHF
CDR3nt: TGTGCCAGCAGTTTGGGGACAGAGAATTCACCCCTCCACTTT

len: 14
abundance: once
v_gene: TRBV30
j_gene: TRBJ2-5
d_gene: TRBD2
CDR3aa: CACTSGAYQETQYF
CDR3nt: TGTGCCTGCACTAGCGGGGCTTACCAAGAGACCCAGTACTTC

len: 13
abundance: NA
v_gene: TRBV9
j_gene: TRBJ1-1
d_gene: NA
CDR3aa: CASSVGANTEAFF
CDR3nt: TGTGCCAGCAGCGTTGGGGCGAACACTGAAGCTTTCTTT

len: 15
abundance: NA
v_gene: TRBV4-1
j_gene: TRBJ1-3
d_gene: NA
CDR3aa: CASSQGQSSANTIYF
CDR3nt: TGCGCCAGCAGCCAAGGACAGTCCTCAGCAAACACCATATATTTT

len: 15
abundance: NA
v_gene: TRBV7-6
j_gene: TRBJ2-3
d_gene: TRBD2
CDR3aa: CASSLLAGGTDTQYF
CDR3nt: TGTGCCAGCAGCTTACTAGCGGGGGGCACAGATACGCAGTATTTT

len: 12
abundance: NA
v_gene: TRBV12-3/TRBV12-4
j_gene: TRBJ1-4
d_gene: NA
CDR3aa: CASSRTAEKLFF
CDR3nt: TGTGCCAGCAGTCGGACAGCTGAAAAACTGTTTTTT

len: 16
abundance: NA
v_gene: TRBV7-9
j_gene: TRBJ1-2
d_gene: TRBD1
CDR3aa: CASSGARQGPAYGYTF
CDR3nt: TGTGCCAGCAGCGGGGCGAGACAGGGGCCGGCCTATGGCTACACCTTC

len: 16
abundance: NA
v_gene: TRBV7-2
j_gene: TRBJ2-7
d_gene: TRBD2
CDR3aa: CASSSRTSGKPYEQYF
CDR3nt: TGTGCCAGCAGCTCTAGGACTAGCGGGAAACCCTACGAGCAGTACTTC

len: 13
abundance: NA
v_gene: TRBV4-3
j_gene: TRBJ1-1
d_gene: NA
CDR3aa: CASSQWRNTEAFF
CDR3nt: TGCGCCAGCAGCCAATGGAGGAACACTGAAGCTTTCTTT

len: 16
abundance: once
v_gene: TRBV5-5
j_gene: TRBJ1-4
d_gene: NA
CDR3aa: CASSLTTMTRREKLFF
CDR3nt: TGTGCCAGCAGCCTCACGACAATGACCCGGAGGGAAAAACTGTTTTTT

len: 19
abundance: once
v_gene: TRBV28
j_gene: TRBJ2-1
d_gene: TRBD2
CDR3aa: CASSRGLAGLPPSYNEQFF
CDR3nt: TGTGCCAGCAGCCGGGGACTAGCGGGCCTTCCGCCCTCCTACAATGAGCAGTTCTTC

len: 16
abundance: NA
v_gene: TRBV4-1
j_gene: TRBJ2-1
d_gene: TRBD2
CDR3aa: CASSQDFGLANNEQFF
CDR3nt: TGCGCCAGCAGCCAAGATTTCGGACTAGCGAACAATGAGCAGTTCTTC

len: 18
abundance: NA
v_gene: TRBV19
j_gene: TRBJ2-2
d_gene: TRBD1
CDR3aa: CASSNRDRGPTNTGELFF
CDR3nt: TGTGCCAGTAGTAACCGGGACAGGGGCCCCACGAACACCGGGGAGCTGTTTTTT

len: 13
abundance: NA
v_gene: TRBV2
j_gene: TRBJ2-7
d_gene: TRBD1
CDR3aa: CASNPTGGWEQYF
CDR3nt: TGTGCCAGCAATCCGACAGGGGGATGGGAGCAGTACTTC

len: 14
abundance: NA
v_gene: TRBV4-2
j_gene: TRBJ1-4
d_gene: NA
CDR3aa: CASSSGVKNEKLFF
CDR3nt: TGTGCCAGCAGCTCAGGGGTGAAGAATGAAAAACTGTTTTTT

len: 15
abundance: once
v_gene: TRBV27
j_gene: TRBJ2-1
d_gene: NA
CDR3aa: CASSLRGGENNEQFF
CDR3nt: TGTGCCAGCAGTTTACGAGGGGGTGAGAACAATGAGCAGTTCTTC

len: 11
abundance: few
v_gene: TRBV6-5
j_gene: TRBJ2-1
d_gene: NA
CDR3aa: CASSSPNEQFF
CDR3nt: TGTGCCAGCAGCAGTCCCAATGAGCAGTTCTTC

len: 17
abundance: few
v_gene: TRBV27
j_gene: TRBJ2-7
d_gene: TRBD1
CDR3aa: CASSSEGGVTVSYEQYF
CDR3nt: TGTGCCAGCAGTTCAGAAGGGGGCGTAACGGTTTCCTACGAGCAGTACTTC

len: 15
abundance: NA
v_gene: TRBV4-1
j_gene: TRBJ1-4
d_gene: NA
CDR3aa: CASSLRGLADEKLFF
CDR3nt: TGCGCCAGCAGCCTCAGGGGTCTAGCCGATGAAAAACTGTTTTTT

len: 14
abundance: NA
v_gene: TRBV19
j_gene: TRBJ2-1
d_gene: NA
CDR3aa: CASTPTGKPNEQFF
CDR3nt: TGTGCCAGTACCCCAACAGGGAAACCCAATGAGCAGTTCTTC

len: 16
abundance: NA
v_gene: TRBV6-5
j_gene: TRBJ1-2
d_gene: NA
CDR3aa: CASSYWGRPKNYGYTF
CDR3nt: TGTGCCAGCAGTTACTGGGGCAGGCCGAAAAACTATGGCTACACCTTC

len: 15
abundance: NA
v_gene: TRBV4-1
j_gene: TRBJ1-1
d_gene: TRBD1
CDR3aa: CASSQYGQGNTEAFF
CDR3nt: TGCGCCAGCAGCCAATACGGACAGGGAAACACTGAAGCTTTCTTT

len: 15
abundance: NA
v_gene: TRBV10-3
j_gene: TRBJ1-3
d_gene: TRBD1
CDR3aa: CAISGGQGSLNTIYF
CDR3nt: TGTGCCATCAGTGGGGGACAGGGGAGTTTAAACACCATATATTTT